This T cell receptor (beta chain) was retrieved from a study of T cell responses to AZD1222 COVID-19 vaccine. Study results and caveats: The span of vaccine-associated CD4 TCRs extended across spike, with dominance at 160-218 and 743-854.

Here immunoSEQ multiplex PCR was the method, and the copy in TCRdb shows in-frame clones only, minus some. This repertoire shows about 130,000 clones, about 93% found once; its top ten account for around 6.5%. V was clipped by 5 bases and J by 8 bases, with 15 bases between them. Germline lookup yields CDR1 SGHNT and CDR2 YENEEA. CDR3 length: 13 amino acids. Notes on this clone: The antigen is unknown.

This sequence was found in an adult who received the AZD1222 COVID-19 vaccine. The gene calls are TRBV11-3 and TRBJ1-1; possible D gene TRBD1, 5 bases. Sequencing used peripheral blood, obtained 28 days after the second AZD1222 dose. The CDR3 region is CASSANSQVEAFF. The CDR3 DNA is TGTGCCAGCAGCGCGAATTCACAGGTCGAAGCTTTCTTT. Based on the CDR3 plus reference TRBV11-3 and TRBJ1-1, the full variable domain is EAGVVQSPRYKIIEKKQPVAFWCNPISGHNTLYWYLQNLGQGPELLIRYENEEAVDDSQLPKDRFSAERLKGVDSTLKIQPAELGDSAVYLCASSANSQVEAFFGQGTRLTVV.